This TCR beta chain originates from a study of blood T cell repertoires in COVID-19. Study-level information: The United States, Italy and Spain provided the acute and convalescent COVID-19 samples.

The V gene's germline CDR1 is SGHDT and CDR2 YYEEEE. The CDR3 sequence is 15 residues long. Trimming took off 4 bases at V and 4 bases at J, with 18 bases between the two ends. Study processing details: Cell counts per sample came from amplifying reference gene primers. Here immunoSEQ multiplex PCR was the method, and the copy in TCRdb shows in-frame clones only, minus some. The V and J calls and the clone size are those of that table, but D and trimming were determined from the DNA. The sample yields 50,000 or so clones, more than 80% seen once. The TCR comes from an older man with active COVID-19. This chain uses TRBV5-6 with TRBJ2-7; D tentatively reads TRBD1 or TRBD2 (6 bases each). Specimen: peripheral blood. The CDR3 nucleotides read TGTGCCAGCAGCCTGGGAGGTCAGGGGAGATACGAGCAGTACTTC. Its protein is CASSLGGQGRYEQYF.